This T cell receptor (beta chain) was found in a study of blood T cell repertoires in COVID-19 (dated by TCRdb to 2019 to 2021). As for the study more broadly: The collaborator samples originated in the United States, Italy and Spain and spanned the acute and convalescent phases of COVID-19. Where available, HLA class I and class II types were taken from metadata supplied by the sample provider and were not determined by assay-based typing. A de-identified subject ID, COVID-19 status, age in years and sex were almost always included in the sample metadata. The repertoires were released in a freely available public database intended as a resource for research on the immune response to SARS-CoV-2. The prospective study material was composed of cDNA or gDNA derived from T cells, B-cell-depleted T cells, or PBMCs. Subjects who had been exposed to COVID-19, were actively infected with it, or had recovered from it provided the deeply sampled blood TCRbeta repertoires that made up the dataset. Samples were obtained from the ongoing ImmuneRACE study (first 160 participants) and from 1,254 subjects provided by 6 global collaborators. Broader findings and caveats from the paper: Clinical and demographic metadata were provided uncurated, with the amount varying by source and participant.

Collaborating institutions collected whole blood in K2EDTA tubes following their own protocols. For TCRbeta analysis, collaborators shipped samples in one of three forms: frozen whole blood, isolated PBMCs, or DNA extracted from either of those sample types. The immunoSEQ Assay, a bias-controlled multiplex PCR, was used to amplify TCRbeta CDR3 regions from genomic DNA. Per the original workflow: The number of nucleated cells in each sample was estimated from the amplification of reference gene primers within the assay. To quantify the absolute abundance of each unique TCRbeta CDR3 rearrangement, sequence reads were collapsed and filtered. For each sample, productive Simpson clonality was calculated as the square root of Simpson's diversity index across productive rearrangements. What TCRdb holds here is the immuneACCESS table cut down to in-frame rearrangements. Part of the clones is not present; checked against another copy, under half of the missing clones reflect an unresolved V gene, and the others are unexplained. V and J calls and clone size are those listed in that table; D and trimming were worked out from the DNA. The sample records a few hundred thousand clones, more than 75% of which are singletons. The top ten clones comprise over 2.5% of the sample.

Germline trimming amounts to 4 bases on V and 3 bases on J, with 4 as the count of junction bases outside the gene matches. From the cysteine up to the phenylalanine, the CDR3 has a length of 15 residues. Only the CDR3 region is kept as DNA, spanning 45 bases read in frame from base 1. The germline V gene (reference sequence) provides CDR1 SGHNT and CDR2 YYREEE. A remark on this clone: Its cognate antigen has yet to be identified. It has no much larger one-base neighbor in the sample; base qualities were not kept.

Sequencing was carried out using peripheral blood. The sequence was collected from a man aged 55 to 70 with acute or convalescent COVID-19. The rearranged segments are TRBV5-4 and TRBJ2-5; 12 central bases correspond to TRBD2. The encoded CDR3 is CASSPTSGGEETQYF. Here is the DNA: TGTGCCAGCAGCCCGACTAGCGGGGGCGAAGAGACCCAGTACTTC.